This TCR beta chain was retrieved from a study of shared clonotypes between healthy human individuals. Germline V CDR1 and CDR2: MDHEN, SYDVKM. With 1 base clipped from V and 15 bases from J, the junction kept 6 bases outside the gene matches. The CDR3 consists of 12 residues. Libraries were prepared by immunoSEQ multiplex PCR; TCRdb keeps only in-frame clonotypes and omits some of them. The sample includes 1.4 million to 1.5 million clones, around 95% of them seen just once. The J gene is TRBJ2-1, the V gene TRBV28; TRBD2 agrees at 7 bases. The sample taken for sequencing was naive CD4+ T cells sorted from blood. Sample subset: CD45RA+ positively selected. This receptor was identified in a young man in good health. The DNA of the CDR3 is TGTGCCAGCAGTTTATCGGCGGGAGAGGGGTTCTTC. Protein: CASSLSAGEGFF.